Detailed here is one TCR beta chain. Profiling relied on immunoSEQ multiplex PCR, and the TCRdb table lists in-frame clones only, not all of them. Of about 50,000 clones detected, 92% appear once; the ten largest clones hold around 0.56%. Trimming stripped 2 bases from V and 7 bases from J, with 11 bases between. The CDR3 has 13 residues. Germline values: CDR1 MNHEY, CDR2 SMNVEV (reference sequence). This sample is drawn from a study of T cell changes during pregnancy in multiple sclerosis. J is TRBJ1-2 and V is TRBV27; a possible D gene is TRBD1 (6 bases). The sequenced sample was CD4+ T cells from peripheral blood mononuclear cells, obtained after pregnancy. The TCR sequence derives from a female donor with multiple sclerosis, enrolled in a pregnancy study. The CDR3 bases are TGTGCCAGCAGTTTAAGTTCAGGGGCTGGCTACACCTTC. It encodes CASSLSSGAGYTF.